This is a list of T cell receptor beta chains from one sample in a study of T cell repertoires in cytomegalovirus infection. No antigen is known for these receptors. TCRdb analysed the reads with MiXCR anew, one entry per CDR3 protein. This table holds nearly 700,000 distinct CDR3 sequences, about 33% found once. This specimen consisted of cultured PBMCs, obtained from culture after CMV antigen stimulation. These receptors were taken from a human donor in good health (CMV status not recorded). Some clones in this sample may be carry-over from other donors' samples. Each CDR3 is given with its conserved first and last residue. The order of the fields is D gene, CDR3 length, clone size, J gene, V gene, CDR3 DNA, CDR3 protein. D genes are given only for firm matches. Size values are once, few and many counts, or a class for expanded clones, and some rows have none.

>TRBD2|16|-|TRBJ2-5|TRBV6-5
TGTGCCAGCAGCCCTATAAGGGGAGGGCCAATAGAGACCCAGTACTTC
CASSPIRGGPIETQYF
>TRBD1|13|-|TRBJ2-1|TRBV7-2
TGTGCCAGCAGCTTCCGGGACAGGGGGCAGCAGTTCTTC
CASSFRDRGQQFF
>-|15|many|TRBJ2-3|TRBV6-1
TGTGCCAGTCAGAAGGGGCAGGGGTACACAGATACGCAGTATTTT
CASQKGQGYTDTQYF
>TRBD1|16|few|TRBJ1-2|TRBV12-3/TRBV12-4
TGTGCCAGCAGCTATCACGGGACAGGCCCAGTCGTAGGCTACACCTTC
CASSYHGTGPVVGYTF
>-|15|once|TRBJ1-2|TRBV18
TGTGCCAGCTCTCAAAACGCCGAGGGTGGCTATGGCTACACCTTC
CASSQNAEGGYGYTF
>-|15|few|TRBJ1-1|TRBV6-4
TGTGCCAGCAGTAATCGACAAGGCATGAACACTGAAGCTTTCTTT
CASSNRQGMNTEAFF
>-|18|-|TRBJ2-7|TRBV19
TGTGCCAGTAGTAATAAGTTCCGTACGGGGCAATCGGTCTACGAGCAGTACTTC
CASSNKFRTGQSVYEQYF
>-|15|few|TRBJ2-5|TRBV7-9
TGTGCCAGCAGCTTAGGCTGGGTAGACAAAGAGACCCAGTACTTC
CASSLGWVDKETQYF
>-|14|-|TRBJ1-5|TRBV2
TGTGCCAGCAGTGTTGAGGGAAGCAATCAGCCCCAGCATTTT
CASSVEGSNQPQHF
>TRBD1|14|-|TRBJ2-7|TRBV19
TGTGCCAGCCAGCACGGGACAGGGCCATACGAGCAGTACTTC
CASQHGTGPYEQYF
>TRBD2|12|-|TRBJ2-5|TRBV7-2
TGTGCCAGCAGCTCCTCCAGCGGGGGGGCGTACTTC
CASSSSSGGAYF
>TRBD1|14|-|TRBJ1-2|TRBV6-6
TGTGCCAGCAGTAAAACAGGGGTAGACTATGGCTACACCTTC
CASSKTGVDYGYTF
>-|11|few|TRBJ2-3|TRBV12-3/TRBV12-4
TGTGCCAGCACTGTGACAGATACGCAGTATTTT
CASTVTDTQYF
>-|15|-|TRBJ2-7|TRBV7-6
TGTGCCAGCAGCTTAGTTCTAGGGGATCCCTACGAGCAGTACTTC
CASSLVLGDPYEQYF
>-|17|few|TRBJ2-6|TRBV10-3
TGTGCCACCACCCCCCGGCAGGGCCCCTCGGGGGCCAACGTCCTGACTTTC
CATTPRQGPSGANVLTF
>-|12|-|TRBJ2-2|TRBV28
TGTGCCAGCATGGAGCTCACCGGGGAGCTGTTTTTT
CASMELTGELFF
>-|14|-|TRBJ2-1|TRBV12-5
TGTGCTAGTGGCCCGGAGGGATCCTACAATGAGCAGTTCTTC
CASGPEGSYNEQFF
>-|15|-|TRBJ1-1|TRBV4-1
TGCGCCAGCAGCCAAGGGGACACCCTAAACACTGAAGCTTTCTTT
CASSQGDTLNTEAFF
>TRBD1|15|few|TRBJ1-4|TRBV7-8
TGTGCCAGCAGCCCCCGGGGGGCAGGGGGAGAAAAACTGTTTTTT
CASSPRGAGGEKLFF
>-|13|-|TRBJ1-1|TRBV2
TGTGCCAGCAGTGTGGAGGACGCCACTGAAGCTTTCTTT
CASSVEDATEAFF
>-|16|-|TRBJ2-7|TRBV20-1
TGCAGTGCTAGAGACCCGACGACAGGGAGGGACTACGAGCAGTACTTC
CSARDPTTGRDYEQYF
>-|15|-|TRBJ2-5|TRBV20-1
TGCAGTGCTAGAGATCTCGGGGCCACTCAAGAGACCCAGTACTTC
CSARDLGATQETQYF
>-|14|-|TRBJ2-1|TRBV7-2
TGTGCCAGCAGCGGCCAGCTCTCCTACAATGAGCAGTTCTTC
CASSGQLSYNEQFF
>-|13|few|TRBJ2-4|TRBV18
TGTGCCAGCTCAGGATGGGGCGAAAACATTCAGTACTTC
CASSGWGENIQYF
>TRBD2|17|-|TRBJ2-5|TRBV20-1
TGCAGTGCTAGAGATCGGCTAGCGGGAGGGGGCCAAGAGACCCAGTACTTC
CSARDRLAGGGQETQYF
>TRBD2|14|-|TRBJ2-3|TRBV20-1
TGCAGTGCTAGCCTGGCGGGAGAGGTCGATACGCAGTATTTT
CSASLAGEVDTQYF
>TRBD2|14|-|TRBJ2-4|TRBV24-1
TGTGCCACCAGTGATGGGAGGGGAGGAGACATTCAGTACTTC
CATSDGRGGDIQYF
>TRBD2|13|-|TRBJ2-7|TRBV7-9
TGTGCCAGCAGCTTAGGGGGGGGGACCGAGCAGTACTTC
CASSLGGGTEQYF
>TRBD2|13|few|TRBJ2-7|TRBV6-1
TGTGCCACGCGGACTAGCGGGAGCCACGAGCAGTACTTC
CATRTSGSHEQYF
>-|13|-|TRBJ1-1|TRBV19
TGTGCCAGCCTCGGACCTTTGGGGACTGAAGCTTTCTTT
CASLGPLGTEAFF
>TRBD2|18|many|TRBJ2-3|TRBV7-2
TGTGCCAGCAGCCCGCAGGGCGGGAGACCCCTAACCGGGGATACGCAGTATTTT
CASSPQGGRPLTGDTQYF
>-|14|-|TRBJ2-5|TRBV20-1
TGCAGTGCTATAGCGGCGAGGTTGGGGGAGACCCAGTACTTC
CSAIAARLGETQYF
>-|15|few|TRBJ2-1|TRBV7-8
TGTGCCAGCAGCTCCCGGGGAAGGGAATACAATGAGCAGTTCTTC
CASSSRGREYNEQFF
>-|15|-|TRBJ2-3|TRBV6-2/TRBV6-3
TGTGCCAGCAGTTACCTCGGGACACAGGCCGATACGCAGTATTTT
CASSYLGTQADTQYF